The 26 T cell receptor beta chains reported below all come from one sample, sequenced in a study of T cell repertoires in cytomegalovirus infection. TCRdb analysed the reads with MiXCR anew, one entry per CDR3 protein. The profile shows 680,000 or so distinct CDR3 sequences, approximately 34% of them singletons. Sequencing input: PBMCs. Source of these receptors: a human donor in good health (CMV status not recorded). Some clones in this sample may be carry-over from other donors' samples.

The chain employs TRBV28 and TRBJ1-5; 7 bases map to TRBD1. V shed 6 bases and J 7 bases; nucleotides not matched to a gene: 6. The germline CDR1 and CDR2 sequences are MDHEN and SYDVKM. The CDR3 spans 13 residues. This CDR3 reads CASSMTGPQPQHF. CDR3 bases: TGTGCCAGCAGCATGACAGGGCCCCAGCCCCAGCATTTT.

This clonotype was seen repeatedly, ten times or more. At one end, the junction sequence differs from germline, possibly due to a read error. The chain uses TRBV7-7 and TRBJ2-3; 11 nucleotides match TRBD2. In germline, CDR1 is SSHAT, CDR2 FNYEAQ (reference sequence). CDR3 size: 14 residues. The CDR3 DNA sequence: TGTGCTAGCAGCCCCGGGACTAGCGGAAATACGCAGTATTTT. The encoded protein is CASSPGTSGNTQYF.

This clonotype was detected a few times. The chain couples TRBV7-2 to TRBJ2-7; D call uncertain. Trimming left V 2 bases short and J 2 bases short, with 7 bases between. The CDR3 sequence is 13 residues long. Per the germline V gene, CDR1 is SGHTA and CDR2 is FQGNSA. The CDR3 is CASSLSRTYEQYF. The CDR3 region has the DNA TGTGCCAGCAGCTTAAGCAGAACCTACGAGCAGTACTTC.

This clonotype was observed a few times. CDR3 DNA sequence: TGCGCCAGCACTTCATGGGGGGGTGCGGAGCCCCAGCATTTT. It is translated as CASTSWGGAEPQHF. The chain links TRBV10-2 to TRBJ1-5, with a possible D match to TRBD1 (5 bases). Trimming removed 7 bases at V and 8 bases at J, with 18 bases between. Germline V CDR1 and CDR2: WSHSY, SAAADI. This CDR3 has 14 amino acids.

This clonotype was seen a handful of times. The CDR3 spells CASSIDRNTGELFF. The CDR3 coding sequence is TGTGCCAGCAGCATAGACAGGAACACCGGGGAGCTGTTTTTT. The chain links TRBV7-8 to TRBJ2-2, with D possibly matching TRBD1 (5 bases). In germline, CDR1 is SGHVS, CDR2 FQNEAQ. The CDR3 has 14 amino acids. Trimming stripped 5 bases from V and 1 base from J, with 8 bases between.

The rearrangement uses TRBV11-2 and TRBJ1-2, with D uncertain. This CDR3 has 15 residues. The ends were cut back, 1 base at V and 8 bases at J, with 17 bases in the middle. Germline V gene data show CDR1 as SGHAT and CDR2 as FQNNGV. CDR3 nucleotide sequence: TGTGCCAGCAGCTTAGCACGGGGAGGCGGTAGCGGCTACACCTTC. It translates to CASSLARGGGSGYTF.

The chain combines TRBV20-1 with TRBJ2-4; D possibly corresponds to TRBD1 (5 bases). CDR1 and CDR2 (germline): DFQATT, SNEGSKA (reference sequence). With 1 base removed from V and 0 bases from J, the gap between germline ends came to 10 bases. The CDR3 totals 15 residues. CDR3 region: CSARVAGSAKNIQYF. The DNA of the CDR3 is TGCAGTGCTAGAGTAGCAGGGTCAGCCAAAAACATTCAGTACTTC.

This clonotype was observed a few times. The CDR3 DNA sequence: TGCGCCAGCACCGCTTACCCTTCGGGGCGGTTGGACACTGAAGCTTTCTTT. This gives the protein CASTAYPSGRLDTEAFF. V is TRBV5-1 and J is TRBJ1-1; tentatively, D is TRBD1 (5 bases). V was trimmed by 6 bases and J by 3 bases, leaving 24 bases between them. CDR1 and CDR2 from the germline V gene are SGHRS and YFSETQ. This CDR3 comprises 17 residues.

A few counts support this clonotype. The gene calls are TRBV12-3 or TRBV12-4 and TRBJ1-2; TRBD1 matches at 9 bases. The trim removed 10 bases at V and 5 bases at J, leaving 26 bases unmatched. The CDR3 runs to 19 residues. This CDR3 is CAISPKGLRTGEIAYGYTF. The CDR3 DNA sequence: TGTGCCATCTCGCCGAAGGGATTAAGGACAGGGGAAATAGCTTATGGCTACACCTTC.

V and J are TRBV3-1 and TRBJ2-7; 7 bases align to TRBD1. With 4 bases clipped from V and 3 bases from J, the junction kept 6 bases outside the gene matches. Germline CDR1 LGHDT, CDR2 YNNKEL (reference sequence). This CDR3 is built from 14 residues. CDR3 DNA: TGTGCCAGCAGCCGACGGCCAGGGGGCTACGAGCAGTACTTC. Protein: CASSRRPGGYEQYF.

J is TRBJ1-5 and V is TRBV12-3 or TRBV12-4, with D uncertain. There are 14 residues in the CDR3. V shed 3 bases and J shed 0 bases, with 6 bases lying between them. Here the CDR3 reads CASSLVVSNQPQHF. In DNA form, the CDR3 reads TGTGCCAGCAGTTTGGTGGTTAGCAATCAGCCCCAGCATTTT.

The V and J genes are TRBV7-6 and TRBJ1-2, with TRBD1 matching over 9 bases. Per the germline V gene, CDR1 is SGHVS and CDR2 is FNYEAQ. The CDR3 has 14 amino acids. V shed 5 bases, J shed 6 bases, and the junction held 7 bases outside the gene matches. The CDR3 is CASSLGQGIDGYTF. CDR3 nucleotide sequence: TGTGCCAGCAGCCTGGGACAGGGAATCGATGGCTACACCTTC.

V and J are TRBV4-2 and TRBJ1-2; no clear D gene. The V and J ends lost 2 bases and 4 bases respectively, with 5 bases between them. CDR1 is LGHNA and CDR2 is YNFKEQ in the germline V gene. This CDR3 has 12 residues. This chain's CDR3 is CASSQSSYGYTF. The CDR3, as DNA: TGTGCCAGCAGCCAATCATCCTATGGCTACACCTTC.

This clonotype was recorded many times. V usage is TRBV7-6 and J usage is TRBJ2-7, with 7 bases fitting TRBD2. There are 15 residues in the CDR3. From germline, CDR1 is SGHVS and CDR2 FNYEAQ. V shed 4 bases and J 1 base; nucleotides not matched to a gene: 7. The CDR3 region is CASSSAGRLSYEQYF. In DNA, the CDR3 is TGTGCCAGCAGCTCAGCGGGGCGCCTATCCTACGAGCAGTACTTC.

CDR3 amino acids: CASPPDRGPLEAFF. The CDR3 DNA is TGTGCCAGCCCACCCGACAGGGGGCCCCTCGAAGCTTTCTTT. V gene TRBV28 combines with J gene TRBJ1-1, with 10 nucleotides matching TRBD1. The germline V gene has CDR1 MDHEN and CDR2 SYDVKM. This CDR3 spans 14 amino acids. V lost 8 bases to trimming and J lost 8 bases; unmatched junction nucleotides: 11.

The CDR3 nucleotides are TGCAGTGCGAAAACCGGAGTCTATAATTCACCCCTCCACTTT. It yields the protein CSAKTGVYNSPLHF. The V and J genes are TRBV20-1 and TRBJ1-6; D remains unclear. The CDR3 sequence is 14 residues long. V was trimmed by 6 bases and J by 3 bases, leaving 12 bases between them. Germline CDR1 reads DFQATT; CDR2 reads SNEGSKA (reference sequence).

This clonotype was recorded at least ten times. The CDR3 region is CASSEGYEQYF. The CDR3 coding sequence is TGTGCCAGCAGCGAGGGGTACGAGCAGTACTTC. The gene calls are TRBV25-1 and TRBJ2-7; possibly TRBD1 or TRBD2 for D (5 bases each). The CDR3 is 11 residues long. Trimming pared 6 bases from V and 4 bases from J, leaving 7 bases between. Germline V lookup: CDR1 MGHDK, CDR2 SYGVNS.

This clonotype has at least ten counts. The rearrangement joins TRBV7-6 to TRBJ2-1; 8 positions match TRBD2. CDR3 length: 13 amino acids. V lost 6 bases and J lost 5; bases outside the gene matches: 3. Germline CDR1 reads SGHVS; CDR2 reads FNYEAQ. CDR3 loop: CASSPGLDNEQFF. CDR3 DNA sequence: TGTGCCAGCAGTCCGGGACTAGACAATGAGCAGTTCTTC.

The chain is built from TRBV9 and TRBJ2-7, with D possibly being TRBD1 (6 bases). V was pared by 3 bases and J by 3 bases, with 19 bases between. The germline V gene encodes CDR1 SGDLS and CDR2 YYNGEE. The CDR3 contains 16 residues. CDR3 sequence (DNA): TGTGCCAGCAGCGGGGACCCTAAGACAGGAAACTACGAGCAGTACTTC. It specifies CASSGDPKTGNYEQYF.

The V call is TRBV20-1, the J call TRBJ1-5; 9 bases are shared with TRBD1. This CDR3 contains 18 residues. Germline CDR1 is DFQATT and CDR2 is SNEGSKA (reference sequence). V was pared by 3 bases and J by 7 bases, with 19 bases of the junction left unmatched. The chain's CDR3 is CSASARIGHRGREQPQHF. The CDR3 nucleotides read TGCAGTGCTAGTGCGCGGATTGGCCACAGGGGGCGTGAACAGCCCCAGCATTTT.

On this clonotype itself: A single base separates this from a much larger clone, so it may be a read error. This rearrangement joins TRBV20-1 to TRBJ1-5; D is perhaps TRBD1 (6 bases). CDR1 DFQATT and CDR2 SNEGSKA come from the germline V gene (reference sequence). Trimming pared 3 bases from V and 2 bases from J, leaving 11 bases between. The CDR3 extends over 14 amino acids. In DNA form, the CDR3 reads TGCAGTGCTAGGTGGGGGGCGTGCAATCAGCCCCAGCATTTT. Residues: CSARWGACNQPQHF.

The chain uses TRBV10-3 and TRBJ1-1; D possibly corresponds to TRBD1 (5 bases). The CDR3 length is 15 residues. V lost 0 bases, J lost 5 bases, and 13 bases lay in between. Germline values: CDR1 ENHRY, CDR2 SYGVKD. CDR3 in DNA: TGTGCCATCAGTGAGTCGAATCAGGGCGTGACTGAAGCTTTCTTT. It yields the protein CAISESNQGVTEAFF.

V and J are TRBV10-3 and TRBJ2-5, with D possibly called TRBD1 or TRBD2 (7 bases each). CDR1 ENHRY and CDR2 SYGVKD come from the germline V gene. CDR3 length: 14 amino acids. Trimming removed 7 bases from V and 3 bases from J, with 15 bases in between. DNA for the CDR3: TGTGCCATCACCCCAGGGGGGGGGAAAGAGACCCAGTACTTC. As protein: CAITPGGGKETQYF.

The V call is TRBV5-5, the J call TRBJ1-6; D possibly corresponds to TRBD1 (6 bases). The germline gives CDR1 SGHKS, CDR2 YYEKEE (reference sequence). The CDR3 is made up of 16 amino acids. Between the trimmed V and J ends, which lost 2 bases and 10 bases, there was a span of 19 bases. The DNA of the CDR3 is TGTGCCAGCAGCTTTGGGGCAGGGGTTGTTGAATCACCCCTCCACTTT. As protein: CASSFGAGVVESPLHF.

V gene TRBV5-1 combines with J gene TRBJ2-7, with D possibly matching TRBD2 (6 bases). CDR1 and CDR2 from the germline V gene are SGHRS and YFSETQ. There are 14 residues in the CDR3. The germline V and J ends were trimmed by 7 bases and 2 bases, with 16 bases remaining between them. CDR3: CASRRWEAAYEQYF. The CDR3 bases are TGCGCCAGCCGCCGTTGGGAGGCCGCCTACGAGCAGTACTTC.

The chain uses TRBV6-6 and TRBJ2-7; 9 bases agree with TRBD1. Unmatched junction bases numbered 20, after V lost 2 bases and J lost 6 bases. The CDR3 totals 19 residues. Germline values: CDR1 MNHNY, CDR2 SVGAGI (reference sequence). The CDR3 protein is CASSYPDRGNAGTVGEQYF. The CDR3 DNA sequence: TGTGCCAGCAGTTACCCGGACAGGGGTAATGCGGGAACAGTGGGCGAGCAGTACTTC.